This T cell receptor beta chain appears in the sequencing data of a study of vaccination and CD4 T cells after COVID-19. Findings of the study overall: Convalescent patients gained a median about 85% of their reactive clones only post-vaccination.

To note about this clonotype: Its antigen is as yet unknown.

With the Oncomine TCR Beta short-read assay, DNA from cultured CD4+ T cells was sequenced. TCRdb re-called the PCR reads through MiXCR, storing one row per CDR3 protein. The data contain more than 10,000 distinct CDR3 sequences, about 50% of them singletons. This CDR3 contains 14 residues. CDR1 and CDR2 (germline): SNHLY, FYNNEI. J gave up 9 bases and V 4 bases, and 9 bases lay outside the gene matches. Sample treatment: roughly 10-day PBMC culture with coronavirus spike peptide pools or control peptides (ViraFEST assay). This chain joins TRBV2 and TRBJ1-5, with 7 bases identical to TRBD1. The sample was CD4+ T cells from blood, cultured in vitro. This clonotype originated in a human donor who had recovered from COVID-19. CDR3 sequence reads: CASSGQGAGVPQHF. CDR3 sequence (DNA): TGTGCCAGCAGTGGACAGGGAGCCGGTGTGCCCCAGCATTTT.